Shown below are 12 T cell receptor beta chains from a single sample sequenced in a study of blood T cell repertoires in COVID-19. Profiling relied on immunoSEQ multiplex PCR, and the TCRdb table lists in-frame clones only, not all of them. This sample has 85,000 to 130,000 clones, with roughly 90% found just once. The source material was peripheral blood. The receptors were gathered from a man between 65 and 79 years old with acute or convalescent COVID-19.

V gene TRBV13 combines with J gene TRBJ1-6, with a possible D match to TRBD1 (5 bases). CDR1 PRHDT and CDR2 FYEKMQ come from the germline V gene (reference sequence). Trimming pared 3 bases from V and 12 bases from J, leaving 18 bases between. CDR3 length: 15 residues. The CDR3 here is CASSLQGRRAEPLHF. In DNA, the CDR3 is TGTGCCAGCAGCTTGCAGGGAAGGAGGGCAGAACCCCTCCACTTT.

This chain links TRBV30 with TRBJ1-1, with 9 bases matching TRBD1. The CDR3 totals 16 residues. V lost 1 base, J lost 3 bases, and 9 bases stayed unmatched. The germline gives CDR1 GTSNPN, CDR2 SVGIG (reference sequence). The CDR3 loop is CAWSGGWGQGDTEAFF. The CDR3 DNA reads TGTGCCTGGAGTGGGGGTTGGGGACAGGGCGACACTGAAGCTTTCTTT.

The gene calls are TRBV3-1 (or the pseudogene TRBV3-2) and TRBJ1-3; tentatively, D is TRBD1 (5 bases). Germline assignment: CDR1 LGHDT and CDR2 YNNKEL (reference sequence). V gave up 0 bases and J gave up 0 bases, with 6 bases separating them. The CDR3 runs 15 residues. The CDR3 reads CASSQDRASGNTIYF. The CDR3 coding sequence is TGTGCCAGCAGCCAAGACAGGGCCTCTGGAAACACCATATATTTT.

V and J are TRBV3-1 (or the pseudogene TRBV3-2) and TRBJ1-5; TRBD1 might be the D (5 bases). Per germline, CDR1 LGHDT and CDR2 YNNKEL (reference sequence). This CDR3 has 14 amino acids. With 5 bases removed from V and 2 bases from J, the gap between germline ends came to 10 bases. DNA of the CDR3: TGTGCCAGCAGCGGGGGGGTCGGCAATCAGCCCCAGCATTTT. Protein: CASSGGVGNQPQHF.

The gene calls are TRBV19 and TRBJ2-3; no clear D. V was shortened by 3 bases and J by 4 bases, with 14 bases between the two germline ends. This CDR3 is built from 15 residues. Germline lookup yields CDR1 LNHDA and CDR2 SQIVND (reference sequence). CDR3 nucleotides: TGTGCCAGTAGTATTCCCAGTCGCGGCGCAGATACGCAGTATTTT. It is translated as CASSIPSRGADTQYF.

The V call is TRBV2, the J call TRBJ1-3; D is uncertain. Germline assignment: CDR1 SNHLY and CDR2 FYNNEI. The CDR3 sequence is 14 residues long. Trimming took off 4 bases at V and 1 base at J, with 8 bases between the two ends. The CDR3 spells CASSVGGSGNTIYF. CDR3 DNA sequence: TGTGCCAGCAGTGTGGGAGGTTCTGGAAACACCATATATTTT.

The rearrangement uses TRBV27 and TRBJ1-5; TRBD1 matches 7 bases. The CDR3 runs 15 residues. V was pared by 6 bases and J by 4 bases, with 9 bases of the junction left unmatched. CDR1 and CDR2 (germline): MNHEY, SMNVEV (reference sequence). The CDR3 here is CASSPRQGPNQPQHF. The CDR3, as DNA: TGTGCCAGCAGCCCGAGACAGGGACCAAATCAGCCCCAGCATTTT.

V usage is TRBV5-1 and J usage is TRBJ1-1; TRBD1 agrees at 9 bases. The CDR3 consists of 15 residues. Germline V gene lookup returns CDR1 SGHRS and CDR2 YFSETQ. Trimming cost V 3 bases and J 2 bases; bases outside gene matches: 5. Here the CDR3 DNA reads TGCGCCAGCAGCTCGACAGGGGGTATTAACACTGAAGCTTTCTTT. Encoded protein: CASSSTGGINTEAFF.

The V gene is TRBV6-4, the J gene TRBJ1-1, with D possibly TRBD1 on 6 matching bases. The CDR3 totals 16 residues. V was shortened by 5 bases and J by 0 bases, with 16 bases between the two germline ends. Germline CDR1 is MRHNA and CDR2 is SNTAGT. CDR3 loop: CASSMGGPRVNTEAFF. CDR3 in DNA: TGTGCCAGCAGTATGGGGGGGCCTCGGGTGAACACTGAAGCTTTCTTT.

The chain couples TRBV7-9 to TRBJ1-5, with D tentatively TRBD1 (5 bases). Per germline, CDR1 SEHNR and CDR2 FQNEAQ (reference sequence). Trimming pared 5 bases from V and 0 bases from J, leaving 11 bases between. The CDR3 is made up of 15 amino acids. Written as DNA, the CDR3 is TGTGCCAGCAGCGCTCCGGGGGTTAGCAATCAGCCCCAGCATTTT. It specifies CASSAPGVSNQPQHF.

This clone was observed once. The chain is built from TRBV7-3 and TRBJ2-1; TRBD2 matches at 8 bases. The junction had 8 bases not matched to a gene; V was cut back by 3 bases and J by 10 bases. CDR1 and CDR2 (germline): SGHTA, FQGTGA. This CDR3 has 14 residues. The CDR3 DNA sequence: TGTGCCAGCAGCTTCACGGGAGGGGCTGGGGAGCAGTTCTTC. Translating gives CASSFTGGAGEQFF.

The chain uses TRBV6-2 or TRBV6-3 and TRBJ2-7; 12 bases agree with TRBD2. This CDR3 is 15 amino acids long. Germline loops: CDR1 MNHEY, CDR2 SVGEGT. The V segment lost 2 bases and the J segment 3 bases; nucleotides outside the gene matches: 2. The CDR3 DNA is TGTGCCAGCAGTTACACGACTAGCGGGAGCTACGAGCAGTACTTC. Protein product: CASSYTTSGSYEQYF.